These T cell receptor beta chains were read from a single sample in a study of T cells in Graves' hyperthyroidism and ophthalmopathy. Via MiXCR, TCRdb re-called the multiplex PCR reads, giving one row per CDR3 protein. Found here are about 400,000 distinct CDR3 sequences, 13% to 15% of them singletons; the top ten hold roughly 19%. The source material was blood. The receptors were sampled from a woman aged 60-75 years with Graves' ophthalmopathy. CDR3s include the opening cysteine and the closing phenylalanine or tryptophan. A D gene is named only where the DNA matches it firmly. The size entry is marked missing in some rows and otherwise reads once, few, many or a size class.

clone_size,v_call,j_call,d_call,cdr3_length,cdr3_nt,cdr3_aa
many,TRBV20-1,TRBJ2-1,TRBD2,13,TGCAGTGCCCTAGCGGGAGGCCCCAATGAGCAGTTCTTC,CSALAGGPNEQFF
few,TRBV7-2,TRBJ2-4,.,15,TGTGCCAGCAGCTTTATGGTAGCGTCGGGAAACATTCAGTACTTC,CASSFMVASGNIQYF
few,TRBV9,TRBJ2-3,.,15,TGTGCCAGCAGCCCGCAACCGACTATAACAGATACGCAGTATTTT,CASSPQPTITDTQYF
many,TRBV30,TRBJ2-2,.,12,TGTGCCTGGACAGGGCCCACCGGGGAGCTGTTTTTT,CAWTGPTGELFF
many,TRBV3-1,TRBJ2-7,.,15,TGTGCCAGCAGCCAAGATCTAACGGGGCCCTACGAGCAGTACTTC,CASSQDLTGPYEQYF
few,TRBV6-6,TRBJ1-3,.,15,TGTGCCAGCAGTTACTCCGGGGGGCGTGGAAACACCATATATTTT,CASSYSGGRGNTIYF
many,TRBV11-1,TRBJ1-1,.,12,TGTGCCAGCGGGGTGGGGGGGACTGAAGCTTTCTTT,CASGVGGTEAFF
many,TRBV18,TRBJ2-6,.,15,TGTGCCAGCTCATATACAGGATCCACCGCCAACGTCCTGACTTTC,CASSYTGSTANVLTF
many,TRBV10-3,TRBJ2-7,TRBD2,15,TGTGCCATCAGTGGGACTAGCGGGATCGGTTACGAGCAGTACTTC,CAISGTSGIGYEQYF
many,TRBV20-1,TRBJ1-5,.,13,TGCAGTGCTAGTTCTGTAGGGAATCAGCCCCAGCATTTT,CSASSVGNQPQHF
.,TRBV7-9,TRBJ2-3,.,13,TGTGCCAGCAGTTTTGCAGGTGCAGATACGCAGTATTTT,CASSFAGADTQYF
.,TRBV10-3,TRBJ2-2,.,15,TGTGCCATCAGGAGCGGGTCCGCGAACACCGGGGAGCTGTTTTTT,CAIRSGSANTGELFF
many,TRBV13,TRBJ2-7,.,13,TGTGCCAGCAGCTTCTCAGACTCCTACGAGCAGTACTTC,CASSFSDSYEQYF
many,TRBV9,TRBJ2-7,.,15,TGTGCCAGCAGCTCCGGGGACCTCGGGGCCTACGAGCAGTACTTC,CASSSGDLGAYEQYF
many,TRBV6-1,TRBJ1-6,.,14,TGTGCCAGCAGTGTTACAAACTACAATTCACCCCTCCACTTT,CASSVTNYNSPLHF
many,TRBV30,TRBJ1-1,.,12,TGTGCCTGGTCCGGGTTGAACACTGAAGCTTTCTTT,CAWSGLNTEAFF
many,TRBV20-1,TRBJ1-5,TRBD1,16,TGCAGTGCTAGAGCGGGGACAGGGAGGAACAATCAGCCCCAGCATTTT,CSARAGTGRNNQPQHF
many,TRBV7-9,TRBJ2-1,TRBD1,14,TGTGCCAGCAGCTCAGACAGGGAGAACAATGAGCAGTTCTTC,CASSSDRENNEQFF
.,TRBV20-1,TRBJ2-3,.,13,TGCAGTGCCCGGAACAGCCGCACAGATACGCGGTATTTT,CSARNSRTDTRYF
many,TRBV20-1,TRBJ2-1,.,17,TGCAGTGCTAGAGTATCGGGACGAAGTTCCCCTAACAATGAGCAGTTCTTC,CSARVSGRSSPNNEQFF
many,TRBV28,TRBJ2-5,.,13,TGTGCCAGCAGTTTAGGACCCAAAGAGACCCAGTACTTC,CASSLGPKETQYF
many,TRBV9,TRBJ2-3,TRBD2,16,TGTGCCAGCAGCGTAGCTCCGACTAGCGGGTCAGATACGCAGTATTTT,CASSVAPTSGSDTQYF
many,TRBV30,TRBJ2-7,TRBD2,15,TGTGCCTGGAGAAACGGACTAGCGGGACTCTACGAGCAGTACTTC,CAWRNGLAGLYEQYF
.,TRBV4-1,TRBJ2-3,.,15,TGCGCCAGCAGCCAAGGGGCTAGCCGCACAGATACGCAGTATTTT,CASSQGASRTDTQYF
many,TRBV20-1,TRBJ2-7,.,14,TGCAGTGCTAGAGATGGGGGGAACTTAAACGAGCAGTACTTC,CSARDGGNLNEQYF
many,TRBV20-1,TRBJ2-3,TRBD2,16,TGCAGTGCTAGAGCACCGGGACTAGGGAGCACAGATACGCAGTATTTT,CSARAPGLGSTDTQYF
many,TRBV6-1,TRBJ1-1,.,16,TGTGCCAGCAGTTACGTCGGGGCCCCCATGAACACTGAAGCTTTCTTT,CASSYVGAPMNTEAFF
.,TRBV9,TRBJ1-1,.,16,TGTGCCAGCAGCGCAGGTGGGGGGGCGGGGAACACTGAAGCTTTCTTT,CASSAGGGAGNTEAFF
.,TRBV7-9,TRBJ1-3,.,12,TGTGCCAGCAGTAGGGGGAGAAACACCATATATTTT,CASSRGRNTIYF
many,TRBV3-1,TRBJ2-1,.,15,TGTGCCAGCAGTCGAAGGGGGACTACAGACAATGAGCAGTTCTTC,CASSRRGTTDNEQFF
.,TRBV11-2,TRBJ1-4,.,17,TGTGCCAGCAGCTCAAGGTTGGCAGAGGCAACTAATGAAAAACTGTTTTTT,CASSSRLAEATNEKLFF
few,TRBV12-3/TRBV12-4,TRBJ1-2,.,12,TGTGCCAGCAGTTCATTAGGGTTCGGCTACACCTTC,CASSSLGFGYTF
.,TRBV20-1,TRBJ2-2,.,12,TGCAGTGCTGAGACTGGCACCGGGGAGCTGTTTTTT,CSAETGTGELFF
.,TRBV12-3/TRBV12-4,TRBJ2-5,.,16,TGTGCCAGCAGTTTAGCGCTGACAGGTACAAGAGAGACCCAGTACTTC,CASSLALTGTRETQYF
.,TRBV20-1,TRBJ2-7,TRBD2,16,TGCAGTGCTGGGACTAGCGGGAGGGCCAAAAACTACGAGCAGTACTTC,CSAGTSGRAKNYEQYF
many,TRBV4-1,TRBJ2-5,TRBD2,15,TGCGCCAGCAGCCCCGGACTAGCGGGAGAAGAGACCCAGTACTTC,CASSPGLAGEETQYF
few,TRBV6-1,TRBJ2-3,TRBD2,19,TGTGCCAGCAGTTCCCCGGGGGGGCGGGAGGGCCAGGGCACAGATACGCAGTATTTT,CASSSPGGREGQGTDTQYF
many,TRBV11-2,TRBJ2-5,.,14,TGTGCCAGCAGCTTAGTAGGGAATCAAGAGACCCAGTACTTC,CASSLVGNQETQYF
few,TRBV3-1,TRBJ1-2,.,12,TGTGCCAGCAGCCAAGGAGGGTTTCGCTACACCTTC,CASSQGGFRYTF
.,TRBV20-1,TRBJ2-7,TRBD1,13,TGCAGTGCTAAACAGGGGGCCTCCTACGAGCAGTACTTC,CSAKQGASYEQYF
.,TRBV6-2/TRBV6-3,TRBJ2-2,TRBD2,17,TGTGCCAGCAGAGATCTAGCGGGAGGGCCAAGGACCGGGGAGCTGTTTTTT,CASRDLAGGPRTGELFF
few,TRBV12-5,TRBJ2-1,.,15,TGTGCTAGTGGGACCCGACCCACACCCTACAATGAGCAGTTCTTC,CASGTRPTPYNEQFF
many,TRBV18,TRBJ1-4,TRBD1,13,TGTGCCAGCCGCGGGACAGATAATGAAAAACTGTTTTTT,CASRGTDNEKLFF
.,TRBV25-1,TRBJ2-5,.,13,TGTGCCAGCAGTGAGGGAACAGTCCCCTCTCAGTACTTC,CASSEGTVPSQYF
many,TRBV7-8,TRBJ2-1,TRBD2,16,TGTGCCAGCAGCACCCGACTAGCGGGAGCTATAGATGAGCAGTTCTTC,CASSTRLAGAIDEQFF
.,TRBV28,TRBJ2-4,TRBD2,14,TGTGCCAGCAGTCCGGGGGGGGCCAAAAACATTCAGTACTTC,CASSPGGAKNIQYF
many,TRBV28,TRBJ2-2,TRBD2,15,TGTGCCAGCAGCAGGACTAGCCGGAACACCGGGGAGCTGTTTTTT,CASSRTSRNTGELFF
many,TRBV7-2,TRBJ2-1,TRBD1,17,TGTGCCAGCAGCGCAAACACCGGGACAGGGTCGGGCAATGAGCAGTTCTTC,CASSANTGTGSGNEQFF
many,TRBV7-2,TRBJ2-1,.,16,TGTGCCAGCAGCTTAGCGCTCGGAGTCTCCTACAATGAGCAGTTCTTC,CASSLALGVSYNEQFF
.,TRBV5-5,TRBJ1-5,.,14,TGTGCCAGCAGGGCAGGGTGGGACAATCAGCCCCAGCATTTT,CASRAGWDNQPQHF
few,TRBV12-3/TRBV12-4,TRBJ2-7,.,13,TGTGCCAGCAGCCGGGCGGCGGACTACGAGCAGTACTTC,CASSRAADYEQYF
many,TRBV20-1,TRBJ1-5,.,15,TGCAGTGCCCAGACCCCCAGGGAAGGTGGGCAGCCCCAGCATTTT,CSAQTPREGGQPQHF
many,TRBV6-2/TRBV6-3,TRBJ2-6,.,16,TGTGCCAGCACTCTGGGACGGATCTCTGGGGCCAACGTCCTGACTTTC,CASTLGRISGANVLTF
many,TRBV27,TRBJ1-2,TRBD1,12,TGTGCTACCAGGGGACAGGGAAGGAGCTACACCTTC,CATRGQGRSYTF
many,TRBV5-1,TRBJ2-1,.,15,TGCGCCAGCAGCTTGGAGGGAGTGGGGTACAATGAGCAGTTCTTC,CASSLEGVGYNEQFF
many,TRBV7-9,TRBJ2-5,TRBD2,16,TGTGCCAGCAGCGACGCTAGCGGTCGTACCCAAGAGACCCAGTACTTC,CASSDASGRTQETQYF